This T cell receptor (beta chain) stems from a study of regulatory T cells in long-lasting Graves disease. Study-wide findings and caveats: Reduced TCR diversity was observed in persistent Graves' patients versus newly diagnosed patients. Segments TRBV28, TRBJ1-2 and TRBJ2-5 showed preferential usage in persistent disease.

Sample time point: persistent/refractory GD, antithyroid drugs over 5 years with positive TRAb. Extracted RNA from PBMCs served as the source of the TCR library. According to the study, TCR beta libraries were built with iRepertoire HTBI primers and CDR3-region Arm-PCR. Methods used by the authors: Detected in the samples were 62 TRBV and 12 to 15 TRBJ segments. TCRdb reanalysed the multiplex PCR reads using MiXCR and keeps one entry per CDR3 protein. TCRdb's processing, not the study's, gives the V and J calls here. The table has roughly 400,000 distinct CDR3 sequences, around 20% seen once; the top ten hold roughly an eighth. Germline V gene sequence: CDR1 LGHDT, CDR2 YNNKEL (reference sequence). The CDR3 contains 15 residues. Trimming took 4 bases from V and 6 from J; bases not matched to a gene: 8. For this clonotype: Its antigen is not identified.

The sequenced sample was peripheral blood mononuclear cells (PBMCs), obtained when the disease was refractory, from a patient treated with antithyroid drugs. The rearrangement links TRBV3-1 to TRBJ2-7; 11 bases match TRBD1. The receptor was isolated from a female donor with Graves disease. CDR3 nucleotide sequence: TGTGCCAGCAGCCCCCTTTGGGGGACAGGGGGCGAGCAGTACTTC. This sequence encodes CASSPLWGTGGEQYF.